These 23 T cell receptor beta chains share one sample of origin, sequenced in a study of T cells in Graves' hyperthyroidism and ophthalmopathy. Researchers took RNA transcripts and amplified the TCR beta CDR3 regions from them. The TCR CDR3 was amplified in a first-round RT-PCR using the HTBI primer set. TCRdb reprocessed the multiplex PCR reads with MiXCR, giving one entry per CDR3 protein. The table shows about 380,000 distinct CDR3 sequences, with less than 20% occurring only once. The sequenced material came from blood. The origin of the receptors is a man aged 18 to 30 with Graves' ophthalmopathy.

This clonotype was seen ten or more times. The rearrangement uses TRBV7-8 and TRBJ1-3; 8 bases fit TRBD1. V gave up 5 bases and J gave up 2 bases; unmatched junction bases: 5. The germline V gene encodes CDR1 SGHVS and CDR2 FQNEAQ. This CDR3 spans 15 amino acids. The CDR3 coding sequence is TGTGCCAGCAGCCCCCGGGACAGGACTGGAAACACCATATATTTT. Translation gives CASSPRDRTGNTIYF.

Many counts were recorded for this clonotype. The CDR3 coding sequence is TGTGCCAGCAGCACCGTCCTAGCGCCACTCACAGATACGCAGTATTTT. Translated: CASSTVLAPLTDTQYF. The rearrangement uses TRBV7-9 and TRBJ2-3; maybe TRBD2 (6 bases). This CDR3 has 16 residues. Looked up from germline, CDR1 is SEHNR and CDR2 is FQNEAQ (reference sequence). Trimming left V 5 bases short and J 2 bases short, with 17 bases between.

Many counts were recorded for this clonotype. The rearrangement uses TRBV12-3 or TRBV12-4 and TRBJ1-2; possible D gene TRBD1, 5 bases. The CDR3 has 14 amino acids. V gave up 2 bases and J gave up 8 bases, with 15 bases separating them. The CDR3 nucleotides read TGTGCCAGCAGTTTAAGACAGCGCGTGGGCGGCTACACCTTC. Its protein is CASSLRQRVGGYTF.

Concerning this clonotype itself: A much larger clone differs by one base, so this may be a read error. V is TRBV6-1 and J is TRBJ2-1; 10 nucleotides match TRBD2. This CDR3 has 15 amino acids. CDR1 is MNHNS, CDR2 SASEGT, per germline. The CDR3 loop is CASREAGGSYNEQFF. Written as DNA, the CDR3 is TGTGCCAGCAGGGAAGCGGGGGGGTCCTACAATGAGCAGTTCTTC.

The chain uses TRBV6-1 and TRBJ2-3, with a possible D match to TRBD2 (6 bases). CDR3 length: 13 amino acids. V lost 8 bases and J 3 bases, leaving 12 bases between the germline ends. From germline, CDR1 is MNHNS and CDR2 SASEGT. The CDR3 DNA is TGTGCCAGCCGGATGGGGGGTACAGATACGCAGTATTTT. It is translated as CASRMGGTDTQYF.

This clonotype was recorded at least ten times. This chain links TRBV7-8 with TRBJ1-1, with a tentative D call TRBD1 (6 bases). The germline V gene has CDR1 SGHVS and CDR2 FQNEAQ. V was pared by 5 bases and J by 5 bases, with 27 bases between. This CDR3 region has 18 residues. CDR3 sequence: CASSQELGGGVRWTEAFF. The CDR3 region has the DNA TGTGCCAGCAGCCAAGAACTAGGGGGGGGAGTTCGATGGACTGAAGCTTTCTTT.

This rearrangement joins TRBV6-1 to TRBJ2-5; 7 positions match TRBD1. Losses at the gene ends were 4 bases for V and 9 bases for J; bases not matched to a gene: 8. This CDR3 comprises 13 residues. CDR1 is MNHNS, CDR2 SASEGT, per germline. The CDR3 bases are TGTGCCAGCAGTGCTACTCAGGGGGTGTCCCAGTACTTC. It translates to CASSATQGVSQYF.

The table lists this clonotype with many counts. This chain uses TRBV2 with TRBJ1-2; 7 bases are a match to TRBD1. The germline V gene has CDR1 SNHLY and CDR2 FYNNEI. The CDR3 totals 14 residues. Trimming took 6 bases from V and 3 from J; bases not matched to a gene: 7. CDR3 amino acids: CASRRRTGDYGYTF. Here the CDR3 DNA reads TGTGCCAGCAGGAGACGAACAGGGGACTATGGCTACACCTTC.

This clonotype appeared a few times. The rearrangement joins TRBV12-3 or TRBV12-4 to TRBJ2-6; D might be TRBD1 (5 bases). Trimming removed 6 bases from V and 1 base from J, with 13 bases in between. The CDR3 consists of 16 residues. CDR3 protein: CASSALRGSGANVLTF. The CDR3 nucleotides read TGTGCCAGCAGCGCACTTAGGGGTTCTGGGGCCAACGTCCTGACTTTC.

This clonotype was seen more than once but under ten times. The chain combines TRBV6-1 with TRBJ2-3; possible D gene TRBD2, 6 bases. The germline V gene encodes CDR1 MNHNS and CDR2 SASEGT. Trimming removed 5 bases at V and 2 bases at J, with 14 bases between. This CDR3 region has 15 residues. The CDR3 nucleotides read TGTGCCAGCAGTTCCCCCCCGGGGGTCACAGATACGCAGTATTTT. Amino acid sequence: CASSSPPGVTDTQYF.

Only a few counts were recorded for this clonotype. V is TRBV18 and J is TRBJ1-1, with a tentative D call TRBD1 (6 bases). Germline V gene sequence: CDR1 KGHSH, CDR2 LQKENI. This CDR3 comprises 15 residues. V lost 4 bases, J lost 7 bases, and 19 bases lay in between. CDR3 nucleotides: TGTGCCAGCTCACTCTCATTATCGGGGGCTGGTGAAGCTTTCTTT. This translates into CASSLSLSGAGEAFF.

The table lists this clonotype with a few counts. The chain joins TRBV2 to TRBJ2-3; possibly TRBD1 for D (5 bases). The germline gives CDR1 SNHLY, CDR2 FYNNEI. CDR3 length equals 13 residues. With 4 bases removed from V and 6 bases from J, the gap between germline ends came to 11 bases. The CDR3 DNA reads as TGTGCCAGCAGTGGTCCAGGGCGGGATACGCAGTATTTT. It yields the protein CASSGPGRDTQYF.

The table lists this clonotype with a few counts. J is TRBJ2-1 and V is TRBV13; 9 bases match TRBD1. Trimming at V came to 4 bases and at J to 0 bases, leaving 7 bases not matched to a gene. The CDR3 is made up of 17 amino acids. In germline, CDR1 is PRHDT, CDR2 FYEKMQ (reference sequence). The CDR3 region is CASSYGTGSDSYNEQFF. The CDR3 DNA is TGTGCCAGCAGCTACGGGACAGGGAGCGACTCCTACAATGAGCAGTTCTTC.

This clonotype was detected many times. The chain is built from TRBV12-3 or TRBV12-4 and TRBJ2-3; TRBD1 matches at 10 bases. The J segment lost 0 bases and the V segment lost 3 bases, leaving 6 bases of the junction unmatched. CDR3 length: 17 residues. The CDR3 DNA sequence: TGTGCCAGCAGTTTTCGGGACAGGGGCTTTAGCACAGATACGCAGTATTTT. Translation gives CASSFRDRGFSTDTQYF.

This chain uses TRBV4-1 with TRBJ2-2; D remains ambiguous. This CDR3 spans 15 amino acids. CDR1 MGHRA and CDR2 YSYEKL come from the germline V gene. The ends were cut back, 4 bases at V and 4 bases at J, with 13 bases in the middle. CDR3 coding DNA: TGCGCCAGCAGCCCGGGCTCCAACCCCACCGGGGAGCTGTTTTTT. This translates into CASSPGSNPTGELFF.

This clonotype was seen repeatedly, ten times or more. The CDR3 DNA reads as TGTGCCAGCAGTGAAGCGGGGGTGCATACGCAGTATTTT. It translates to CASSEAGVHTQYF. This chain links TRBV6-1 with TRBJ2-3; D may correspond to TRBD1 or TRBD2 (5 bases each). The CDR3 consists of 13 residues. Germline CDR1 reads MNHNS; CDR2 reads SASEGT. V was trimmed by 0 bases and J by 7 bases, leaving 8 bases between them.

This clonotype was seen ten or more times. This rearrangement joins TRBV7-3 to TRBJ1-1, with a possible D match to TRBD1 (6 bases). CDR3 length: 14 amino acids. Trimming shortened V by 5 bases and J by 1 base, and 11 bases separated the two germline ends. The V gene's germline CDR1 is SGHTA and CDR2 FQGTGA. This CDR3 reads CASSNGGPNTEAFF. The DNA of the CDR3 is TGTGCCAGCAGCAACGGGGGGCCGAACACTGAAGCTTTCTTT.

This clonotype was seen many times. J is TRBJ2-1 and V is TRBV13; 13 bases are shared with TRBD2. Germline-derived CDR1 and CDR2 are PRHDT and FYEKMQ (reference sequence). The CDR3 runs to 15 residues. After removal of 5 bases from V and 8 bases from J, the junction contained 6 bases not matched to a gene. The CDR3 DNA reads TGTGCCAGCAGCACCGGACTAGCGGGGGTCGATGAGCAGTTCTTC. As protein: CASSTGLAGVDEQFF.

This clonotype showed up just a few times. The CDR3 loop reads CASSTDGLSSYNEQFF. The DNA of the CDR3 is TGCGCCAGCAGCACCGACGGATTGAGCTCCTACAATGAGCAGTTCTTC. V and J are TRBV5-1 and TRBJ2-1; D unclear. From germline, CDR1 is SGHRS and CDR2 YFSETQ. The V end lost 4 bases, the J end lost 0 bases, and 14 bases lay between the germline ends. CDR3 size: 16 residues. Full variable domain (rest looked up from reference TRBV5-1 and TRBJ2-1): KAGVTQTPRYLIKTRGQQVTLSCSPISGHRSVSWYQQTPGQGLQFLFEYFSETQRNKGNFPGRFSGRQFSNSRSEMNVSTLELGDSALYLCASSTDGLSSYNEQFFGPGTRLTVL.

The DNA of the CDR3 is TGTGCCAGCAGCTTGGGACACAGGGGGTACTACGAGCAGTACTTC. As protein: CASSLGHRGYYEQYF. The chain uses TRBV5-6 and TRBJ2-7; 8 bases line up with TRBD1. CDR3 size: 15 residues. V gave up 0 bases and J gave up 3 bases; unmatched junction bases: 5. The germline gives CDR1 SGHDT, CDR2 YYEEEE.

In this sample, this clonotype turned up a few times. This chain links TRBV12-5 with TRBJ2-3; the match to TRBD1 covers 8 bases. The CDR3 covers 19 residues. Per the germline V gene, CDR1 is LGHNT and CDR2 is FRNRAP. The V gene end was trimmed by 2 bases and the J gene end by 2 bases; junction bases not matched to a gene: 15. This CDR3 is CASGLNRIYRGSFTDTQYF. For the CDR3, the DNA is TGTGCTAGTGGTTTGAACCGGATCTACAGGGGGAGTTTCACAGATACGCAGTATTTT.

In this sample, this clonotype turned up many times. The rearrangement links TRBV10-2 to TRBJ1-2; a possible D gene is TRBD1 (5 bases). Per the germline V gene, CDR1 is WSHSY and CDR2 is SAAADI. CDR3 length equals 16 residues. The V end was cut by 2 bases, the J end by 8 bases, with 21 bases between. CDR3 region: CASSESGTAPRWGYTF. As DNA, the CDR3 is TGCGCCAGCAGTGAGAGCGGGACGGCGCCCAGATGGGGCTACACCTTC.

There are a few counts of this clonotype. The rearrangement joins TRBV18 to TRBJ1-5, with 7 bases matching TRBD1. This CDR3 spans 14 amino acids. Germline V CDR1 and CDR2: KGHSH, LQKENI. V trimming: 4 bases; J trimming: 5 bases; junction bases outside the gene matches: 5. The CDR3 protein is CASSQGAVHQPQHF. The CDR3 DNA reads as TGTGCCAGCTCACAGGGGGCTGTCCATCAGCCCCAGCATTTT.